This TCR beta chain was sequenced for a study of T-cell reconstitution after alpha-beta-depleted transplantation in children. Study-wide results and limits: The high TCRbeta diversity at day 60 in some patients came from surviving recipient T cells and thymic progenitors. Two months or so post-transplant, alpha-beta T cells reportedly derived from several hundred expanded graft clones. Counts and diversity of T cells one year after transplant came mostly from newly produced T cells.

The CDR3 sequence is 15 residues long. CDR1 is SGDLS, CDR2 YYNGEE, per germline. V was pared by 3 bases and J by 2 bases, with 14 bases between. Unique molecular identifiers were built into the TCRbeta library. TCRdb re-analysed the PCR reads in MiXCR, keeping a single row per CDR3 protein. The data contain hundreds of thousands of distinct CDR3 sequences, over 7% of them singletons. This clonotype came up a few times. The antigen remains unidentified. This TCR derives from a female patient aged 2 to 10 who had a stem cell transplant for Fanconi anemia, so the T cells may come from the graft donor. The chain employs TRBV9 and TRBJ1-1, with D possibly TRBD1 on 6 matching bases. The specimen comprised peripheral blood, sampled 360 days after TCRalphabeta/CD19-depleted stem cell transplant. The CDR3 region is CASSASRGGNTEAFF. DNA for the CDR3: TGTGCCAGCAGCGCCTCCCGGGGGGGCAACACTGAAGCTTTCTTT.